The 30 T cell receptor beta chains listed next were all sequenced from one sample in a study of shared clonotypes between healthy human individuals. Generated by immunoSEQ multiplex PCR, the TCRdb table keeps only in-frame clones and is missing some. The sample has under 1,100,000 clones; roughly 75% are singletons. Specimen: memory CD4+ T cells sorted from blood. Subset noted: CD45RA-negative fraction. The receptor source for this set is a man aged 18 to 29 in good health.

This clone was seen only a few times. Here the CDR3 DNA reads TGCAGCGTCTATGCCGGGACAGGGGGCAATGAGCAGTTCTTC. Translated: CSVYAGTGGNEQFF. V is TRBV29-1 and J is TRBJ2-1; 11 nucleotides align to TRBD1. Germline lookup yields CDR1 SQVTM and CDR2 ANQGSEA. Trimming cost V 6 bases and J 6 bases; bases outside gene matches: 7. This CDR3 is built from 14 residues.

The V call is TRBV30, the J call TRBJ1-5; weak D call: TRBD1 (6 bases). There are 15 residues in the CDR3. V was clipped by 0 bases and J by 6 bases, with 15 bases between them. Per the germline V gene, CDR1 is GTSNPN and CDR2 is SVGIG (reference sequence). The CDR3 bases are TGTGCCTGGAGTGTGCGGGAAGGGGGTTCTCAGCCCCAGCATTTT. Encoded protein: CAWSVREGGSQPQHF.

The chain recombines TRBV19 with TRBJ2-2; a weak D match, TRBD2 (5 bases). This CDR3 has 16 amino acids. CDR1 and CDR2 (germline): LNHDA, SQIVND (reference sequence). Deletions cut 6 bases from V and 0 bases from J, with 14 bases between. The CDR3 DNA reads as TGTGCCAGTAGGGGAGTCCGGGCTACGAACACCGGGGAGCTGTTTTTT. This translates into CASRGVRATNTGELFF.

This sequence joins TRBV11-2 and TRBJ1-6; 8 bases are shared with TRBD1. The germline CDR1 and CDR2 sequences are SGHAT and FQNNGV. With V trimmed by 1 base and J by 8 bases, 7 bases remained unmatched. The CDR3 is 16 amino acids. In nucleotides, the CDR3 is TGTGCCAGCAGCTTAGGGTCCAGGGGGCTATATTCACCCCTCCACTTT. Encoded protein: CASSLGSRGLYSPLHF.

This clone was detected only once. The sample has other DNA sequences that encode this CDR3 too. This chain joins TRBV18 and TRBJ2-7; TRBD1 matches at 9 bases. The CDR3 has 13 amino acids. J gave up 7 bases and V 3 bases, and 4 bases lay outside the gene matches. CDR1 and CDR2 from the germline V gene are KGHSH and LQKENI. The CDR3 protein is CASSPGTGREQYF. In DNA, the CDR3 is TGTGCCAGCTCACCGGGGACAGGGAGGGAGCAGTACTTC.

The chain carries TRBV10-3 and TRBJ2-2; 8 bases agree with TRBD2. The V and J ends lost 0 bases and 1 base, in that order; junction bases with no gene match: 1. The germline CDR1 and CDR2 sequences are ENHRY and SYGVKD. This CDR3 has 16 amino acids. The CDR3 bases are TGTGCCATCAGTGAGTCTCTAGCGGGGAACACCGGGGAGCTGTTTTTT. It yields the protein CAISESLAGNTGELFF.

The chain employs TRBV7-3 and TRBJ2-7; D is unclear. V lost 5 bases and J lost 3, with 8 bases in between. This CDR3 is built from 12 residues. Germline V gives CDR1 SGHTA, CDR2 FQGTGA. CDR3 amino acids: CASSPDNYEQYF. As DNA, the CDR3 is TGTGCCAGCAGCCCTGACAACTACGAGCAGTACTTC.

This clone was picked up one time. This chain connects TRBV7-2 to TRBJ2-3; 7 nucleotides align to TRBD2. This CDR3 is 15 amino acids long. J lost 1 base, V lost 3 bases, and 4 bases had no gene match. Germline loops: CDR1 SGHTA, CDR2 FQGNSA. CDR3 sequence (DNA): TGTGCCAGCAGCTTCGGACTAGTGGGCACAGATACGCAGTATTTT. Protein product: CASSFGLVGTDTQYF.

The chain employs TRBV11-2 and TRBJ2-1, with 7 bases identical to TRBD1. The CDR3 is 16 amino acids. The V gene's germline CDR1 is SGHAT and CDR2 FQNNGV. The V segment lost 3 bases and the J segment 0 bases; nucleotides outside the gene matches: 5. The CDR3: CASSFTQGVSYNEQFF. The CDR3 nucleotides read TGTGCCAGCAGCTTCACTCAGGGGGTCTCCTACAATGAGCAGTTCTTC.

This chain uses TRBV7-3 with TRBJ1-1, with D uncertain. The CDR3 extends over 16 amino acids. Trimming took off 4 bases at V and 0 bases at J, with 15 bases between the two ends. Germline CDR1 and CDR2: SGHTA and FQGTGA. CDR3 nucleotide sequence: TGTGCCAGCAGCTCTCATGGCGGGTCCCTGAACACTGAAGCTTTCTTT. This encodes CASSSHGGSLNTEAFF.

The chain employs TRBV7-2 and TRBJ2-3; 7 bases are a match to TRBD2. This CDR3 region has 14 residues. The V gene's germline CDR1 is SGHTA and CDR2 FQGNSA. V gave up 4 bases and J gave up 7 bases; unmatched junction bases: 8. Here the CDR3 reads CASSSTGGRHTQYF. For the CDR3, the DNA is TGTGCCAGCAGCTCAACCGGCGGGAGACATACGCAGTATTTT.

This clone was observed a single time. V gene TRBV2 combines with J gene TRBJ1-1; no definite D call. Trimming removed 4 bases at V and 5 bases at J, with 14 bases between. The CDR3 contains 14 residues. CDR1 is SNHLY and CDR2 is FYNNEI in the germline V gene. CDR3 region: CASSGLGLGTEAFF. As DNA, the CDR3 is TGTGCCAGCAGTGGGTTAGGGTTAGGTACTGAAGCTTTCTTT.

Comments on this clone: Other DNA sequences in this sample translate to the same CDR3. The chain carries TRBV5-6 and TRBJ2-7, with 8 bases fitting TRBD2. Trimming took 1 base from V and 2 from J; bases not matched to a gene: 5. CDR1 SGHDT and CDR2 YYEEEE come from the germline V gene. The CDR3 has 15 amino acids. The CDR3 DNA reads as TGTGCCAGCAGCTTGAGCGCGACTAGCGCCTACGAGCAGTACTTC. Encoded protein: CASSLSATSAYEQYF.

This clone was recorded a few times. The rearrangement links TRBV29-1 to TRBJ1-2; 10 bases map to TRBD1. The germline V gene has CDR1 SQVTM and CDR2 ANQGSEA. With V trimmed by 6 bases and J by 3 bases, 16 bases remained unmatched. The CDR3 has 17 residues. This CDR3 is CSVEHRDRGNGDYGYTF. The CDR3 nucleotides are TGCAGCGTAGAACACCGGGACAGGGGAAACGGGGACTATGGCTACACCTTC. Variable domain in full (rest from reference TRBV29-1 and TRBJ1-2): SAVISQKPSRDICQRGTSLTIQCQVDSQVTMMFWYRQQPGQSLTLIATANQGSEATYESGFVIDKFPISRPNLTFSTLTVSNMSPEDSSIYLCSVEHRDRGNGDYGYTFGSGTRLTVV.

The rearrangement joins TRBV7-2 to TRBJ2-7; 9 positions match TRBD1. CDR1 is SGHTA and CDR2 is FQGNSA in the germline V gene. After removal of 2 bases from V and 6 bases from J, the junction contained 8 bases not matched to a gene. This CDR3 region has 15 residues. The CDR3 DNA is TGTGCCAGCAGCTTACAATTGGGACAGGGCGTCGAGCAGTACTTC. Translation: CASSLQLGQGVEQYF.

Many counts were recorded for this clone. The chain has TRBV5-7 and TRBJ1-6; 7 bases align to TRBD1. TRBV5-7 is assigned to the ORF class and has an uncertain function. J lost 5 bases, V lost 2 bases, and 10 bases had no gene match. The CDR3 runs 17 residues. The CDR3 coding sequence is TGTGCCAGCAGCTTCTTTTCTCCGGGACAGAATAATTCACCCCTCCACTTT. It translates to CASSFFSPGQNNSPLHF.

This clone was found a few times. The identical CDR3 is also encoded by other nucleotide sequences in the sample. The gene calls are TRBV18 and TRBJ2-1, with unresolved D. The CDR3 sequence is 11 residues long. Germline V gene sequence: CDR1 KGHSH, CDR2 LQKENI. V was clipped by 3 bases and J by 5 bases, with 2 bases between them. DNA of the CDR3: TGTGCCAGCTCACCCAACAATGAGCAGTTCTTC. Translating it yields CASSPNNEQFF.

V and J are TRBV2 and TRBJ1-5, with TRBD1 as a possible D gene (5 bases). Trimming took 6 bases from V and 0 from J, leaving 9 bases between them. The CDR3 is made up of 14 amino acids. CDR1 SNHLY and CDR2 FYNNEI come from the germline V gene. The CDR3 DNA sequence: TGTGCCAGCAGGTGGGGGGATAGCAATCAGCCCCAGCATTTT. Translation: CASRWGDSNQPQHF.

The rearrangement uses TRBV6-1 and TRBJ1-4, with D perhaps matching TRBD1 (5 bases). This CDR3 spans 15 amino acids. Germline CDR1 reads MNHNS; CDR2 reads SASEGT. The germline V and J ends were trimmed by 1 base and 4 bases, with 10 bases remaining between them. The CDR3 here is CASSEGGSINEKLFF. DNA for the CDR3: TGTGCCAGCAGTGAAGGGGGGTCTATTAATGAAAAACTGTTTTTT.

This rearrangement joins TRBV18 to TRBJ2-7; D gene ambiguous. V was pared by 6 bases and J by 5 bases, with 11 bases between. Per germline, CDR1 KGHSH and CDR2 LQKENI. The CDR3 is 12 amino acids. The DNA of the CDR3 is TGTGCCAGCTCCTGGCGGCTCGACGAGCAGTACTTC. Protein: CASSWRLDEQYF.

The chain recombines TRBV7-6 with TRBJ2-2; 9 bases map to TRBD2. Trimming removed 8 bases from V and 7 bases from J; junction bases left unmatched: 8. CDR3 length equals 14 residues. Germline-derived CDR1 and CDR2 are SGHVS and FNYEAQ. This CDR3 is CASGISGRGGELFF. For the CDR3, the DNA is TGTGCCAGCGGGATTAGCGGGAGAGGCGGGGAGCTGTTTTTT.

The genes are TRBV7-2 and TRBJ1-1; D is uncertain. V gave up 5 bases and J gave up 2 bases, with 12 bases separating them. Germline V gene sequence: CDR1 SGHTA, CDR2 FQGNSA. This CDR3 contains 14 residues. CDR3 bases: TGTGCCAGCAGCCGCCAAACCTTTAACACTGAAGCTTTCTTT. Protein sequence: CASSRQTFNTEAFF.

CDR3 DNA: TGTGCCAGTAGCCCCTCGGGGTTGAGCTCCTACGAGCAGTACTTC. The encoded protein is CASSPSGLSSYEQYF. The chain employs TRBV19 and TRBJ2-7; a weak D match, TRBD2 (5 bases). Deletions cut 6 bases from V and 0 bases from J, with 15 bases between. The CDR3 consists of 15 residues. Germline CDR1 LNHDA, CDR2 SQIVND (reference sequence).

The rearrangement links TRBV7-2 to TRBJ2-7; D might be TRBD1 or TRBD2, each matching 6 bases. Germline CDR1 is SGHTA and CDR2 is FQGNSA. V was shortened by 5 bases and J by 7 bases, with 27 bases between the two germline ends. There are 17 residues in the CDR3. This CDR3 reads CASSPHGGGSKSREQYF. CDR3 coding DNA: TGTGCCAGCAGCCCTCATGGAGGGGGGTCCAAGAGCAGGGAGCAGTACTTC.

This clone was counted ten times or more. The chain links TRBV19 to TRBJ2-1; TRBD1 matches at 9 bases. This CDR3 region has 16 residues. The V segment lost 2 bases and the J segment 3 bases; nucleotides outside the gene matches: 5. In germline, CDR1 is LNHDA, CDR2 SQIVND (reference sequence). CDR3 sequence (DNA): TGTGCCAGTAGTATAAGGACAGGGGATTTCTACAATGAGCAGTTCTTC. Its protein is CASSIRTGDFYNEQFF.

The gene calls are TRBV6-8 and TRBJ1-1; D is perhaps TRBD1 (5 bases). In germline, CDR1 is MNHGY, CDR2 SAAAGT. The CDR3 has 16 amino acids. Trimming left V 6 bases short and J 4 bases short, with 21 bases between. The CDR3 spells CASSHPPGAGGTEAFF. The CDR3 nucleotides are TGTGCCAGCAGCCACCCCCCCGGGGCTGGGGGCACTGAAGCTTTCTTT.

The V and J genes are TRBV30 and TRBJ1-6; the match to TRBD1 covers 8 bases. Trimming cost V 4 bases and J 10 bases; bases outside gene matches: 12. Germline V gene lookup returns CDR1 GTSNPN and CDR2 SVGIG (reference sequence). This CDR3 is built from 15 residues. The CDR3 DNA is TGTGCCTGGATCCACCGGGACAGGCTACTCTCACCCCTCCACTTT. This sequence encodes CAWIHRDRLLSPLHF.

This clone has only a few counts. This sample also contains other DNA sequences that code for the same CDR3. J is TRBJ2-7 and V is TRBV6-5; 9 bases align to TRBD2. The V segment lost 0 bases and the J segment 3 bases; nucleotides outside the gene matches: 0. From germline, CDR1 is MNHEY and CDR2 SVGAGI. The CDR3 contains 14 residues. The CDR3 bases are TGTGCCAGCAGTTACTCGCGGGAGGGCTACGAGCAGTACTTC. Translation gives CASSYSREGYEQYF.

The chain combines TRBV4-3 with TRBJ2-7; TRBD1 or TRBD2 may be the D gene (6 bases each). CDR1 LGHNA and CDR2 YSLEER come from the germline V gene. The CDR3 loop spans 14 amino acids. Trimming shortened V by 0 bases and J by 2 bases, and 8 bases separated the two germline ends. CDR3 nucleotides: TGCGCCAGCAGCCAAGACGGGGGCCCCTACGAGCAGTACTTC. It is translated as CASSQDGGPYEQYF.

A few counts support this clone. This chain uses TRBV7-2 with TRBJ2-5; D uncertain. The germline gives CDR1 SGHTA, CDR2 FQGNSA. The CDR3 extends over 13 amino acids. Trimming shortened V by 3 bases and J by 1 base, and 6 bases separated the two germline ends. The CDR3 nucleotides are TGTGCCAGCAGCTTTAGTACCCAAGAGACCCAGTACTTC. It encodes CASSFSTQETQYF.